The 15 T cell receptor beta chains presented below share a single source sample, sequenced in a study of T cell responses to AZD1222 COVID-19 vaccine. Clones were sequenced by immunoSEQ multiplex PCR, and TCRdb holds only the in-frame ones, with some missing. The data hold around 84,000 clones, with 88% observed a single time. Sample: peripheral blood, taken on day 0 of MenACWY control vaccination. The receptors were sampled from an adult in good health.

CDR3 DNA: TGTGCCAGCGGTCCCCCGGGGGCGGGGTACACCGGGGAGCTGTTTTTT. Residues: CASGPPGAGYTGELFF. V usage is TRBV27 and J usage is TRBJ2-2, with D perhaps matching TRBD1 or TRBD2 (6 bases each). The V and J ends lost 8 bases and 3 bases respectively, with 19 bases between them. The germline V gene has CDR1 MNHEY and CDR2 SMNVEV (reference sequence). The CDR3 consists of 16 residues.

As regards this clone: Different DNA sequences within this sample yield the same CDR3. The chain joins TRBV18 to TRBJ2-1; 12 nucleotides align to TRBD1. This CDR3 has 17 amino acids. The germline CDR1 and CDR2 sequences are KGHSH and LQKENI. V lost 0 bases and J lost 4; bases outside the gene matches: 4. DNA of the CDR3: TGTGCCAGCTCACCACCGGGGACAGGGGGCCTATACAATGAGCAGTTCTTC. This codes for CASSPPGTGGLYNEQFF.

This clone appeared once. This chain uses TRBV29-1 with TRBJ1-5; D remains ambiguous. Trimming left V 4 bases short and J 4 bases short, with 17 bases between. Germline CDR1 SQVTM, CDR2 ANQGSEA. The CDR3 runs 15 residues. The CDR3 DNA is TGCAGCGTTGGAGGACCGTCGGGGAGTAATCAGCCCCAGCATTTT. Translation gives CSVGGPSGSNQPQHF.

This chain links TRBV11-2 with TRBJ2-5; 7 positions match TRBD1. The CDR3 covers 15 residues. The V and J ends lost 2 bases and 8 bases, in that order; junction bases with no gene match: 11. Germline V gives CDR1 SGHAT, CDR2 FQNNGV. This chain's CDR3 is CASSLSGRGLDTQYF. CDR3 sequence (DNA): TGTGCCAGCAGCTTAAGTGGAAGGGGGCTGGATACCCAGTACTTC.

The chain couples TRBV12-3 or TRBV12-4 to TRBJ1-2, with 7 bases fitting TRBD1. CDR3 length: 13 amino acids. V shed 5 bases and J 2 bases; nucleotides not matched to a gene: 2. The DNA of the CDR3 is TGTGCCAGCAGTAGGGACAGCAACTATGGCTACACCTTC. This codes for CASSRDSNYGYTF.

The chain employs TRBV27 and TRBJ1-6; 9 positions match TRBD1. Trimming took 4 bases from V and 10 from J; bases not matched to a gene: 11. This CDR3 comprises 16 residues. Germline V gives CDR1 MNHEY, CDR2 SMNVEV (reference sequence). CDR3 residues: CASSSNPGQGTSPLHF. As DNA, the CDR3 is TGTGCCAGCAGTTCAAATCCGGGACAGGGAACCTCACCCCTCCACTTT.

This rearrangement joins TRBV6-5 to TRBJ1-2; 10 nucleotides agree with TRBD1. The germline gives CDR1 MNHEY, CDR2 SVGAGI. The CDR3 spans 16 residues. With 2 bases clipped from V and 1 base from J, the junction kept 4 bases outside the gene matches. In nucleotides, the CDR3 is TGTGCCAGCAGTTACCGCGGGACAGGGGATAACTATGGCTACACCTTC. Amino acid sequence: CASSYRGTGDNYGYTF.

This chain connects TRBV6-4 to TRBJ2-3; 8 bases fit TRBD2. The CDR3 is made up of 15 amino acids. Per germline, CDR1 MRHNA and CDR2 SNTAGT. V was clipped by 2 bases and J by 5 bases; unmatched bases: 6. CDR3 region: CASSDRGLGVDTQYF. The CDR3 DNA reads as TGTGCCAGCAGTGACAGGGGACTAGGGGTAGATACGCAGTATTTT.

This clone was counted a few times. The gene calls are TRBV28 and TRBJ1-1; D is perhaps TRBD1 (6 bases). V lost 6 bases to trimming and J lost 10 bases, with 15 bases between them. CDR1 and CDR2 (germline): MDHEN, SYDVKM. The CDR3 totals 12 residues. CDR3 nucleotides: TGTGCCAGCAGGCCGGGACAAGGGATAGCTTTCTTT. It encodes CASRPGQGIAFF.

The chain recombines TRBV3-1 (or the pseudogene TRBV3-2) with TRBJ1-1, with D unclear. With 4 bases removed from V and 5 bases from J, the gap between germline ends came to 14 bases. Germline values: CDR1 LGHDT, CDR2 YNNKEL (reference sequence). The CDR3 runs 14 residues. CDR3: CASSPVFLGTEAFF. The CDR3 DNA sequence: TGTGCCAGCAGCCCAGTTTTCCTTGGGACTGAAGCTTTCTTT.

This clone was counted a few times. The genes are TRBV5-1 and TRBJ2-7, with D perhaps TRBD2 (7 bases). Germline lookup yields CDR1 SGHRS and CDR2 YFSETQ. The CDR3 runs to 17 residues. The V gene lost 0 bases and the J gene lost 3 bases, with 19 bases spanning the gap. This CDR3 is CASSLEGARGGFYEQYF. For the CDR3, the DNA is TGCGCCAGCAGCTTGGAAGGGGCCAGGGGAGGGTTCTACGAGCAGTACTTC. The full variable domain, with the rest looked up from reference TRBV5-1 and TRBJ2-7, is KAGVTQTPRYLIKTRGQQVTLSCSPISGHRSVSWYQQTPGQGLQFLFEYFSETQRNKGNFPGRFSGRQFSNSRSEMNVSTLELGDSALYLCASSLEGARGGFYEQYFGPGTRLTVT.

The V gene is TRBV6-6, the J gene TRBJ1-1, with D possibly TRBD1 on 6 matching bases. The CDR3 runs 14 residues. V shed 0 bases and J shed 8 bases, with 13 bases lying between them. CDR1 is MNHNY, CDR2 SVGAGI, per germline (reference sequence). CDR3 bases: TGTGCCAGCAGTTACTCTAGCGGGGGCGTAGAAGCTTTCTTT. It translates to CASSYSSGGVEAFF.

The genes are TRBV5-1 and TRBJ2-7; D might be TRBD1 (5 bases). This CDR3 spans 14 amino acids. The V gene lost 4 bases and the J gene lost 2 bases, with 13 bases spanning the gap. CDR1 is SGHRS and CDR2 is YFSETQ in the germline V gene. The CDR3 sequence is CASSTLTAPYEQYF. CDR3 nucleotides: TGCGCCAGCAGCACCCTGACAGCCCCCTACGAGCAGTACTTC.

V is TRBV27 and J is TRBJ2-7, with 11 bases lining up with TRBD2. V trimming: 6 bases; J trimming: 3 bases; junction bases outside the gene matches: 7. CDR1 and CDR2 (germline): MNHEY, SMNVEV (reference sequence). The CDR3 length is 15 residues. CDR3 loop: CASSPTSGGYYEQYF. The DNA for the CDR3 is TGTGCCAGCAGCCCTACTAGCGGGGGTTACTACGAGCAGTACTTC.

This chain links TRBV7-8 with TRBJ1-3; no reliable D call. The CDR3 is 14 amino acids. In germline, CDR1 is SGHVS, CDR2 FQNEAQ. Trimming removed 2 bases from V and 2 bases from J, with 7 bases in between. The CDR3 bases are TGTGCCAGCAGCTTAACCTTTGCTGGAAACACCATATATTTT. Translated: CASSLTFAGNTIYF.